This T cell receptor (beta chain) was identified in a study of a mutant IDH1 vaccine in newly diagnosed glioma. About the study: Patients had eight vaccinations, in weeks 1, 3, 5, 7, 11, 15, 19 and 23. Either 4-6 weeks after radiotherapy alone or alongside temozolomide, vaccination was begun. Study-wide results and caveats: Apparently unrelated to pseudoprogression were changes in the top peripheral T cell clonotypes.

Time point indicated: week 5, during vaccination. Vaccination comprised doses that each held 300 ug of mutant IDH1 20-mer peptide, plus topical imiquimod. The protocol was immunoSEQ multiplex PCR, while the TCRdb copy is restricted to in-frame clones and leaves out a portion. The sample shows around 58,000 clones, approximately 81% of them seen only once. The CDR3 has 16 amino acids. Between the trimmed V and J ends, which lost 1 base and 7 bases, there was a span of 19 bases. Germline CDR1 is MDHEN and CDR2 is SYDVKM. This clone was counted only a few times. Its antigen is currently unknown. Material: PBMCs, obtained from a glioma patient whose treatment included an IDH1 peptide vaccine. This sequence joins TRBV28 and TRBJ1-1; D possibly corresponds to TRBD1 (5 bases). This sequence was found in a man aged 25 to 40 with glioma. In nucleotides, the CDR3 is TGTGCCAGCAGTTTATTTGACAACCCAGGGCTCATTGAAGCTTTCTTT. Its protein is CASSLFDNPGLIEAFF.